This TCR beta chain emerged from a study of blood T cell repertoires in COVID-19. About the study: The origin of the acute and convalescent COVID-19 samples was the United States, Italy and Spain. In each case, the material was cDNA or gDNA derived from T cells, B-cell-depleted T cells, or PBMCs.

The length of the CDR3 is 17 residues. Trimming pared 2 bases from V and 1 base from J, leaving 12 bases between. CDR1 and CDR2 from the germline V gene are LNHDA and SQIVND (reference sequence). In the source study's methods: Reference gene primer amplification yielded estimated nucleated cell counts. The assay was immunoSEQ multiplex PCR, and TCRdb's table has in-frame clones only and misses some. For V, J and clone size, that table is used; D and trimming come from the DNA. The repertoire has about 100,000 clones, around 90% of them found once; the top ten carry around 1.5%. This clone has just one count.

The rearrangement links TRBV19 to TRBJ2-6; weak D call: TRBD2 (6 bases). The sequencing sample was made of peripheral blood. This receptor was identified in a human donor with active COVID-19. The donor label of this sample is uncertain. As DNA, the CDR3 is TGTGCCAGTAGTATACAGGGAGGAGGTTCTGGGGCCAACGTCCTGACTTTC. Encoded protein: CASSIQGGGSGANVLTF.